This TCR beta chain derives from a study of CD8+ T cells in alopecia areata. Across the whole study: Oral tofacitinib, 5 to 10 mg twice daily, was given in an open-label trial.

Overall study results and limits: Clarity of TCR sharing across patients fell short of that in mice, possibly HLA-related. In lesional scalp, particularly from alopecia totalis/universalis, clonality was higher than in normal scalp.

It was cDNA, reverse transcribed from extracted RNA, that served as the sequencing template. Sequencing used immunoSEQ multiplex PCR; TCRdb keeps in-frame clones, though not all of them. The data hold roughly 150,000 clones, with roughly 61% observed a single time. CD4+ and CD8+ T cells were sorted from PBMCs stained for CD3, CD4 and CD8. This clone has just a few counts. The antigen is undetermined. The CDR3 runs 14 residues. Germline loops: CDR1 SGHVS, CDR2 FQNEAQ. Between the trimmed V and J ends, which lost 5 bases and 7 bases, there was a span of 17 bases. The sequencing used CD4+ T cells sorted from blood, collected at week 0. The sequence was collected from a human donor with alopecia areata. The J gene is TRBJ1-1, the V gene TRBV7-8; no clear D gene. The CDR3 protein is CASSAGPPPREAFF. DNA for the CDR3: TGTGCCAGCAGCGCCGGGCCCCCTCCCCGTGAAGCTTTCTTT.